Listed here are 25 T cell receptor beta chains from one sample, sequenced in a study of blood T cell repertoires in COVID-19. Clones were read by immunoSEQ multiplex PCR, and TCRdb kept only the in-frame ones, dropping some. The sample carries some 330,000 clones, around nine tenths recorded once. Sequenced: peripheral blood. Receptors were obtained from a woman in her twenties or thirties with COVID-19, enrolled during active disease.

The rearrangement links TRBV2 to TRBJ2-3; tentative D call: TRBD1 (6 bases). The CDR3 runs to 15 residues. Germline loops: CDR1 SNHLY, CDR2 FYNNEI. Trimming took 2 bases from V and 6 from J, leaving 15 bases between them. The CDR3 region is CASSERGQTMDTQYF. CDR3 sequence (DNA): TGTGCCAGCAGTGAACGAGGACAGACTATGGATACGCAGTATTTT.

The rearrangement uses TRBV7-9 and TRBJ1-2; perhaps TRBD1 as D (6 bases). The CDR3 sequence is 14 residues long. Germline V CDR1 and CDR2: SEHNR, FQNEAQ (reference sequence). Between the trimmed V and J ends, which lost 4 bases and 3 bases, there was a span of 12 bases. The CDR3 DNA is TGTGCCAGCAGCTCAATACAGGGTGACTATGGCTACACCTTC. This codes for CASSSIQGDYGYTF. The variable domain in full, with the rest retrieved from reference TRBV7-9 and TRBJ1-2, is DTGVSQNPRHKITKRGQNVTFRCDPISEHNRLYWYRQTLGQGPEFLTYFQNEAQLEKSRLLSDRFSAERPKGSFSTLEIQRTEQGDSAMYLCASSSIQGDYGYTFGSGTRLTVV.

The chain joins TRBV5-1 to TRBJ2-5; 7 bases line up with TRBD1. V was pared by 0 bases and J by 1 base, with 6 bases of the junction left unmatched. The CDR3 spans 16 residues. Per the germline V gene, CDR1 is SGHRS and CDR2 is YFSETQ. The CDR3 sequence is CASSLGSTGTQETQYF. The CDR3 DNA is TGCGCCAGCAGCTTGGGATCGACAGGGACCCAAGAGACCCAGTACTTC.

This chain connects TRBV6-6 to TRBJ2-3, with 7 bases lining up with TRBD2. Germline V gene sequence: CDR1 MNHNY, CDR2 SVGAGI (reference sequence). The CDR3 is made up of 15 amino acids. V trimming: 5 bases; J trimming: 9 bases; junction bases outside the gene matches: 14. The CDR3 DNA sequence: TGTGCCAGCAGTGGAGATGCAGGAGTCGGGGGGACGCAGTATTTT. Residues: CASSGDAGVGGTQYF.

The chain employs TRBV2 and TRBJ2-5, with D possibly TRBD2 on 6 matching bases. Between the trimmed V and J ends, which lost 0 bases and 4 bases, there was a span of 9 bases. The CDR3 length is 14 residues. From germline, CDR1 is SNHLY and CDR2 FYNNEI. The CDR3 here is CASSEALATETQYF. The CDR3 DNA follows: TGTGCCAGCAGTGAAGCCCTAGCGACAGAGACCCAGTACTTC.

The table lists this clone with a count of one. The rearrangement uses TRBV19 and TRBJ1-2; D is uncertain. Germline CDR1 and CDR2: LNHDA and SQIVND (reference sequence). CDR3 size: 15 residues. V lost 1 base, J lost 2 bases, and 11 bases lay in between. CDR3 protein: CASSIGRRSNYGYTF. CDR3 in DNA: TGTGCCAGTAGTATAGGTCGTAGATCCAACTATGGCTACACCTTC.

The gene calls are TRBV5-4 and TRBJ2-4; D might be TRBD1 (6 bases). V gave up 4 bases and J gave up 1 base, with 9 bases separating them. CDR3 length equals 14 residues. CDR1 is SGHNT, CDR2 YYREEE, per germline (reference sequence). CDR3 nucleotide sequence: TGTGCCAGCAGCCTGGGGGCTGCCAAAAACATTCAGTACTTC. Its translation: CASSLGAAKNIQYF.

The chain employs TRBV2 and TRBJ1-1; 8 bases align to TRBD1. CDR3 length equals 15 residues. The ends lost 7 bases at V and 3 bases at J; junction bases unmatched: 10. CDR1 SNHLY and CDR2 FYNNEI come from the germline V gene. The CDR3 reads CASTAQGARHTEAFF. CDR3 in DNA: TGTGCCAGCACCGCCCAGGGGGCGCGGCACACTGAAGCTTTCTTT.

The CDR3 loop is CASSFGRGSNQPQHF. The CDR3 region has the DNA TGTGCCAGCAGTTTCGGGAGGGGGAGCAATCAGCCCCAGCATTTT. J is TRBJ1-5 and V is TRBV27, with a tentative D call TRBD1 (6 bases). CDR3 length: 15 residues. The germline V gene encodes CDR1 MNHEY and CDR2 SMNVEV (reference sequence). Trimming cost V 3 bases and J 1 base, with 10 bases left between them.

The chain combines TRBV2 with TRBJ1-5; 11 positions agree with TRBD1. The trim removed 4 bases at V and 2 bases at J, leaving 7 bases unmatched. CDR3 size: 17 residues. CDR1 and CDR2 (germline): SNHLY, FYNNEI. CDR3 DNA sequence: TGTGCCAGCAGTGCCGGACAGGGGGCGTGGGGCAATCAGCCCCAGCATTTT. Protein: CASSAGQGAWGNQPQHF.

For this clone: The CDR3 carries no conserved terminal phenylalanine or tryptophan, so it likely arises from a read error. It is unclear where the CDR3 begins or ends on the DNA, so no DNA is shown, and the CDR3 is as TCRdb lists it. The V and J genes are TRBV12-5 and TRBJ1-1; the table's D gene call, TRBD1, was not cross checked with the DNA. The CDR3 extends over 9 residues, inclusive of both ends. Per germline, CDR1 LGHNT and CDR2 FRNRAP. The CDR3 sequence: CASGSGQLL.

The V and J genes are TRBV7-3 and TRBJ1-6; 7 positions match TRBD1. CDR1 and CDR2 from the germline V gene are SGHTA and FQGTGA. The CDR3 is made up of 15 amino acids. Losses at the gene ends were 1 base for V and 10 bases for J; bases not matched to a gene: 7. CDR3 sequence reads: CASSLNTGENSPLHF. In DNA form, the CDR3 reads TGTGCCAGCAGCTTAAATACAGGGGAAAACTCACCCCTCCACTTT.

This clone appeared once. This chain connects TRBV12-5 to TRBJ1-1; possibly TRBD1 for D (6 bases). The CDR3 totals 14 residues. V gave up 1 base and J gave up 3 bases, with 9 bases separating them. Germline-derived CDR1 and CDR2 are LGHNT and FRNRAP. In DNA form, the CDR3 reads TGTGCTAGTGGTTTGGGGGGGACACACACTGAAGCTTTCTTT. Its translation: CASGLGGTHTEAFF.

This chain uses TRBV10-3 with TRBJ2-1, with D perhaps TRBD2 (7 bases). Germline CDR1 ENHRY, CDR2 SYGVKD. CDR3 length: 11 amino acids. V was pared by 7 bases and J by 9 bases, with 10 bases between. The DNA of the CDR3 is TGTGCCATCAAGGGGGAGGGTGAGCAGTTCTTC. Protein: CAIKGEGEQFF.

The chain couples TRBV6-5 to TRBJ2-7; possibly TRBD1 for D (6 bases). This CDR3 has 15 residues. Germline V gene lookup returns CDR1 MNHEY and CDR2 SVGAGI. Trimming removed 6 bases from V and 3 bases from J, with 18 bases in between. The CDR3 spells CASSPYYIQGYEQYF. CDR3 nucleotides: TGTGCCAGCAGCCCATACTATATACAGGGCTACGAGCAGTACTTC.

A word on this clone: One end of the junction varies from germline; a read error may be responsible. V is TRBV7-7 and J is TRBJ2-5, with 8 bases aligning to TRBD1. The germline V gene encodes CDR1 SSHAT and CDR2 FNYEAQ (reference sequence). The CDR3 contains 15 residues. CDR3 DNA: TGTGCTAGCAGCTTAAGTCAGGGGGCAGGAGAGACCCAGTACTTC. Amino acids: CASSLSQGAGETQYF.

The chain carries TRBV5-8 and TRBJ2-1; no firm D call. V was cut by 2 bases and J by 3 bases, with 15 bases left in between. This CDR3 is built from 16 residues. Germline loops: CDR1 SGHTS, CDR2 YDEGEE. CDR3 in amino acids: CASSLVAGSSYNEQFF. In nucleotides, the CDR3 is TGTGCCAGCAGCTTAGTGGCCGGGTCCAGCTACAATGAGCAGTTCTTC.

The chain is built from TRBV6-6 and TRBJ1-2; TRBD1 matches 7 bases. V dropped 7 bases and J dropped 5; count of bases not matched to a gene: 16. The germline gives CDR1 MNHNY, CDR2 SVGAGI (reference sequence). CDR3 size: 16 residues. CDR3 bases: TGTGCCAGCACTCATATATCGGCGGGGACAGCTTATGGCTACACCTTC. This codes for CASTHISAGTAYGYTF.

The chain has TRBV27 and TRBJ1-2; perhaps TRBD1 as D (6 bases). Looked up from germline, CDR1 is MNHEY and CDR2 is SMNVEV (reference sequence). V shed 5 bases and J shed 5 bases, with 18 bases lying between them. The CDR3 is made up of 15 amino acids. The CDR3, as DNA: TGTGCCAGCAGTACCCAGACAGGAGGAGAGTATGGCTACACCTTC. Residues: CASSTQTGGEYGYTF.

The CDR3 loop is CASSLGRADSPLHF. The CDR3, as DNA: TGTGCCAGCAGCTTAGGCAGGGCGGATTCACCCCTCCACTTT. V gene TRBV7-9 combines with J gene TRBJ1-6, with D tentatively TRBD1 (5 bases). Between the trimmed V and J ends, which lost 1 base and 8 bases, there was a span of 9 bases. This CDR3 has 14 amino acids. The V gene's germline CDR1 is SEHNR and CDR2 FQNEAQ (reference sequence).

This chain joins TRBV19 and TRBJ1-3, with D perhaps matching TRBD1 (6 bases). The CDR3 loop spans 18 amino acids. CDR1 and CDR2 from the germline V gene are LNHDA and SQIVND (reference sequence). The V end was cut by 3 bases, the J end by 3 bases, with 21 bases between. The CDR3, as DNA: TGTGCCAGTAGTATTGGGGCCCGGACAGCACCTGTTGGAAACACCATATATTTT. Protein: CASSIGARTAPVGNTIYF.

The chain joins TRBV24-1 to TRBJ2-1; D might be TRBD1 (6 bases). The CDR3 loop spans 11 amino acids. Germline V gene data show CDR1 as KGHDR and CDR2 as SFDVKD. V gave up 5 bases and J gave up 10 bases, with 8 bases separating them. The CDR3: CATSGRGEQFF. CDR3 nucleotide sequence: TGTGCCACCAGTGGTAGGGGGGAGCAGTTCTTC.

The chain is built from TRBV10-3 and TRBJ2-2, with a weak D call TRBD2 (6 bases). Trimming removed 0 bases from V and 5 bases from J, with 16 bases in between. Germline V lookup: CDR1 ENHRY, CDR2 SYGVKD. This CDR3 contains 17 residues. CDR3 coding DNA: TGTGCCATCAGTGAGTCAGGAGGGTCTCGAAGGACCGGGGAGCTGTTTTTT. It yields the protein CAISESGGSRRTGELFF.

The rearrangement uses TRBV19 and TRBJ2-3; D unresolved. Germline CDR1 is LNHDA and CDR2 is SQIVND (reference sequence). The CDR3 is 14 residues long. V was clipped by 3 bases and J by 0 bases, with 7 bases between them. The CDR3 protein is CASSIDFSTDTQYF. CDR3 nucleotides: TGTGCCAGTAGTATTGACTTTAGCACAGATACGCAGTATTTT.

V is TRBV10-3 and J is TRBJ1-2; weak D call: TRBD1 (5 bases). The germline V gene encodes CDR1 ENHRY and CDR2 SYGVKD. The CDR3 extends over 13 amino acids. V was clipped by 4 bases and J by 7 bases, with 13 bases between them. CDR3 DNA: TGTGCCATCAGTGGCCAGGGAGGAGGTGGCTACACCTTC. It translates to CAISGQGGGGYTF.